A selection of T cell receptor beta chains follows, all from one sample in a study of human T cells and chemical hapten exposure. TCRdb passed the RACE reads through MiXCR, listing each CDR3 protein once. The data show about 110,000 distinct CDR3 sequences, 9% to 9.5% seen once. The sample here was whole blood, taken in connection with sensitization to the hapten diphenylcyclopropenone (DPC). The source is a woman aged 40 to 50 with alopecia areata. Some clones in this sample may be carry-over from other donors' samples. The CDR3 runs from the conserved cysteine through the conserved F or W. Fields, in order: J gene, D gene, clone size, V gene, CDR3 length, CDR3 DNA, CDR3 protein. A D gene is named only where the DNA matches it firmly. Clone size, where shown, is once, few, many, or a class for clones that have expanded.

J gene: TRBJ2-3
D gene: TRBD2
clone size: -
V gene: TRBV7-8
CDR3 length: 16
CDR3 DNA: TGTGCCAGCAGCTCTGGACTAGCGGGGGAAGCAGATACGCAGTATTTT
CDR3 protein: CASSSGLAGEADTQYF

J gene: TRBJ1-4
D gene: -
clone size: few
V gene: TRBV20-1
CDR3 length: 13
CDR3 DNA: TGCAGTGCCCCAGACAGAAATAATGAAAAACTGTTTTTT
CDR3 protein: CSAPDRNNEKLFF

J gene: TRBJ2-5
D gene: TRBD1
clone size: -
V gene: TRBV5-5
CDR3 length: 14
CDR3 DNA: TGTGCCAGCAGCCCGACAGGGGGTCAAGAGACCCAGTACTTC
CDR3 protein: CASSPTGGQETQYF

J gene: TRBJ1-5
D gene: -
clone size: many
V gene: TRBV6-2/TRBV6-3
CDR3 length: 16
CDR3 DNA: TGTGCCAGCAGTTACGTCCAGGGGTTAAGCAATCAGCCCCAGCATTTT
CDR3 protein: CASSYVQGLSNQPQHF

J gene: TRBJ2-5
D gene: TRBD2
clone size: -
V gene: TRBV6-6
CDR3 length: 15
CDR3 DNA: TGTGCCAGCAGTTACGGGGGGGAGGGCCAAGAGACCCAGTACTTC
CDR3 protein: CASSYGGEGQETQYF

J gene: TRBJ2-3
D gene: -
clone size: once
V gene: TRBV6-5
CDR3 length: 14
CDR3 DNA: TGTGCCAGCAGTTACTCCGCAGGCACAGATACGCAGTATTTT
CDR3 protein: CASSYSAGTDTQYF

J gene: TRBJ2-5
D gene: TRBD2
clone size: few
V gene: TRBV12-3/TRBV12-4
CDR3 length: 14
CDR3 DNA: TGTGCCAGCACCAAACTAGCGGGGGGGGAATTCCAGTACTTC
CDR3 protein: CASTKLAGGEFQYF

J gene: TRBJ1-3
D gene: -
clone size: many
V gene: TRBV7-2
CDR3 length: 16
CDR3 DNA: TGTGCCAGCAGCTTATGGGCAGCCCCCCCAGGAAACACCATATATTTT
CDR3 protein: CASSLWAAPPGNTIYF

J gene: TRBJ1-5
D gene: -
clone size: few
V gene: TRBV2
CDR3 length: 13
CDR3 DNA: TGTGCCAGCAGTGCTGTTGCCAATCAGCCCCAGCATTTT
CDR3 protein: CASSAVANQPQHF

J gene: TRBJ1-2
D gene: -
clone size: many
V gene: TRBV24-1
CDR3 length: 15
CDR3 DNA: TGTGCCACCAGTGATGCGACCGCCACGGAAGGTGGCTACACCTTC
CDR3 protein: CATSDATATEGGYTF

J gene: TRBJ2-7
D gene: TRBD2
clone size: few
V gene: TRBV6-6
CDR3 length: 15
CDR3 DNA: TGTGCCAGCAGTGCCGGACTAGCGGTAACCTACGAGCAGTACTTC
CDR3 protein: CASSAGLAVTYEQYF

J gene: TRBJ1-6
D gene: TRBD1
clone size: few
V gene: TRBV12-3/TRBV12-4
CDR3 length: 16
CDR3 DNA: TGTGCCAGCAGTTTCGCAGGGGGCGCGGGTAATTCACCCCTCCACTTT
CDR3 protein: CASSFAGGAGNSPLHF

J gene: TRBJ1-5
D gene: -
clone size: few
V gene: TRBV27
CDR3 length: 13
CDR3 DNA: TGTGCCAGCAGTCCCCCCTGGGGTCAGCCCCAGCATTTT
CDR3 protein: CASSPPWGQPQHF

J gene: TRBJ1-2
D gene: -
clone size: -
V gene: TRBV5-4
CDR3 length: 15
CDR3 DNA: TGTGCCAGCAGCTTGTTAGGACATGGAAACCATGGCTACACCTTC
CDR3 protein: CASSLLGHGNHGYTF

J gene: TRBJ2-3
D gene: -
clone size: -
V gene: TRBV20-1
CDR3 length: 12
CDR3 DNA: TGCAGTACCTCCAGCCGGACAGATACGCAGTATTTT
CDR3 protein: CSTSSRTDTQYF

J gene: TRBJ1-2
D gene: TRBD1
clone size: few
V gene: TRBV25-1
CDR3 length: 13
CDR3 DNA: TGTGCCAGCAGTGAAACAGGGGGCTATGGCTACACCTTC
CDR3 protein: CASSETGGYGYTF

J gene: TRBJ1-1
D gene: -
clone size: -
V gene: TRBV18
CDR3 length: 17
CDR3 DNA: TGTGCCAGCTCACCCCAGGGTGGGTTACGACAGAACACTGAAGCTTTCTTT
CDR3 protein: CASSPQGGLRQNTEAFF

J gene: TRBJ2-1
D gene: TRBD2
clone size: few
V gene: TRBV4-1
CDR3 length: 16
CDR3 DNA: TGCGCCAGCAGCCAAGATCGTACTAGCGGGAGCCTTGAGCAGTTCTTC
CDR3 protein: CASSQDRTSGSLEQFF

J gene: TRBJ1-1
D gene: TRBD1
clone size: many
V gene: TRBV12-3/TRBV12-4
CDR3 length: 14
CDR3 DNA: TGTGCCAGCAGTTTCGGGCAGGGGGCCACTGAAGCTTTCTTT
CDR3 protein: CASSFGQGATEAFF

J gene: TRBJ2-2
D gene: -
clone size: few
V gene: TRBV27
CDR3 length: 15
CDR3 DNA: TGTGCCAGCAGTTCAATCAGGGACAACACCGGGGAGCTGTTTTTT
CDR3 protein: CASSSIRDNTGELFF

J gene: TRBJ2-3
D gene: -
clone size: many
V gene: TRBV5-1
CDR3 length: 14
CDR3 DNA: TGCGCCAGCAGCCTTCGACGGGACACAGATACGCAGTATTTT
CDR3 protein: CASSLRRDTDTQYF

J gene: TRBJ1-6
D gene: TRBD1
clone size: many
V gene: TRBV4-1
CDR3 length: 12
CDR3 DNA: TGCGCCAGCAGAGACAGGGATTCACCCCTCCACTTT
CDR3 protein: CASRDRDSPLHF

J gene: TRBJ1-5
D gene: TRBD1
clone size: many
V gene: TRBV7-9
CDR3 length: 17
CDR3 DNA: TGTGCCAGCAGCTTAGCCGGGACAGCAAAGGGCAATCAGCCCCAGCATTTT
CDR3 protein: CASSLAGTAKGNQPQHF

J gene: TRBJ1-2
D gene: TRBD1
clone size: few
V gene: TRBV7-3
CDR3 length: 14
CDR3 DNA: TGTGCCAGCAGCTTAGGGCAGGGGGTGGATGGCTACACCTTC
CDR3 protein: CASSLGQGVDGYTF

J gene: TRBJ2-2
D gene: TRBD1
clone size: few
V gene: TRBV12-3/TRBV12-4
CDR3 length: 15
CDR3 DNA: TGTGCCAGCAGTCCCAGGGGGCTCGGCTCCGGGGAGCTGTTTTTT
CDR3 protein: CASSPRGLGSGELFF

J gene: TRBJ1-6
D gene: -
clone size: -
V gene: TRBV4-3
CDR3 length: 19
CDR3 DNA: TGCGCCAGCAGCCAAGACTCGGGGCTACGGGGGTCCTATAATTCACCCCTCCACTTT
CDR3 protein: CASSQDSGLRGSYNSPLHF

J gene: TRBJ2-1
D gene: -
clone size: many
V gene: TRBV5-1
CDR3 length: 13
CDR3 DNA: TGCGCCAGCAGCGTAGGGGCTAACAATGAGCAGTTCTTC
CDR3 protein: CASSVGANNEQFF

J gene: TRBJ1-2
D gene: -
clone size: -
V gene: TRBV15
CDR3 length: 17
CDR3 DNA: TGTGCCACCAGCAGAGAGGGTGTTAGGGTCGGCGGGTCTGGCTACACCTTC
CDR3 protein: CATSREGVRVGGSGYTF

J gene: TRBJ2-6
D gene: TRBD1
clone size: few
V gene: TRBV6-2/TRBV6-3
CDR3 length: 16
CDR3 DNA: TGTGCCAGCAGTTTGACAGGGGGTGCTGGGGCCAACGTCCTGACTTTC
CDR3 protein: CASSLTGGAGANVLTF

J gene: TRBJ1-2
D gene: -
clone size: -
V gene: TRBV4-1
CDR3 length: 12
CDR3 DNA: TGCGCCAGCAGATCAGGGGAGAGTGGCTACACCTTC
CDR3 protein: CASRSGESGYTF

J gene: TRBJ2-3
D gene: -
clone size: many
V gene: TRBV6-2/TRBV6-3
CDR3 length: 13
CDR3 DNA: TGTGCCAGCACACGGGCACTAGGAGATACGCAGTATTTT
CDR3 protein: CASTRALGDTQYF

J gene: TRBJ1-3
D gene: -
clone size: few
V gene: TRBV29-1
CDR3 length: 14
CDR3 DNA: TGCAGCGTTGTAACAGGTGACTCTGGAAACACCATATATTTT
CDR3 protein: CSVVTGDSGNTIYF

J gene: TRBJ2-3
D gene: -
clone size: -
V gene: TRBV6-2/TRBV6-3
CDR3 length: 18
CDR3 DNA: TGTGCCAGCAGTTACTCGCCAACCGGCATCAAGAGCACAGATACGCAGTATTTT
CDR3 protein: CASSYSPTGIKSTDTQYF

J gene: TRBJ2-7
D gene: -
clone size: few
V gene: TRBV4-2
CDR3 length: 13
CDR3 DNA: TGTGCCAGCAGCCCCATAATTTCCTACGAGCAGTACTTC
CDR3 protein: CASSPIISYEQYF

J gene: TRBJ1-1
D gene: -
clone size: many
V gene: TRBV20-1
CDR3 length: 14
CDR3 DNA: TGCAGTGTTTGCCAAAGGGGCATGGACACTGAAGCTTTCTTT
CDR3 protein: CSVCQRGMDTEAFF

J gene: TRBJ2-7
D gene: TRBD1
clone size: few
V gene: TRBV7-2
CDR3 length: 13
CDR3 DNA: TGTGCCAGCAGCCTAGGGACAGCAGCCCAGCAGTACTTC
CDR3 protein: CASSLGTAAQQYF

J gene: TRBJ2-3
D gene: TRBD2
clone size: many
V gene: TRBV10-3
CDR3 length: 15
CDR3 DNA: TGTGCCATCAGGGCGGGGAGGGTCAATACAGATACGCAGTATTTT
CDR3 protein: CAIRAGRVNTDTQYF

J gene: TRBJ2-3
D gene: TRBD2
clone size: many
V gene: TRBV20-1
CDR3 length: 21
CDR3 DNA: TGCAGTGCTAGAGGTTGGAACGAGGGGACTAGCGGGGGCCGGGTCGGAGATACGCAGTATTTT
CDR3 protein: CSARGWNEGTSGGRVGDTQYF

J gene: TRBJ2-5
D gene: -
clone size: few
V gene: TRBV7-6
CDR3 length: 15
CDR3 DNA: TGTGCCAGCAGCTTCGACCCTGGAGGAGAGGAGACCCAGTACTTC
CDR3 protein: CASSFDPGGEETQYF